A selection of T cell receptor beta chains follows, all from one sample in a study of shared clonotypes between healthy human individuals. The assay was immunoSEQ multiplex PCR, and TCRdb's table has in-frame clones only and misses some. The data hold more than 2 million clones, with just under 95% observed a single time. Sequencing was carried out using naive CD8+ T cells sorted from blood. The source of these receptors is a man between 18 and 29 years old in good health. Each CDR3 is given with its conserved first and last residue. The order of the fields is V gene, D gene, CDR3 length, J gene, clone size, CDR3 DNA, CDR3 protein. D genes are given only for firm matches. A row's size may be missing; if present it is once, few, many or a size class.

TRBV29-1,-,14,TRBJ1-5,few,TGCAGCGTGCGGGCTGGAGGGAGCAATCAGCCCCAGCATTTT,CSVRAGGSNQPQHF
TRBV6-5,-,16,TRBJ1-6,-,TGTGCCAGCAGTTTAAATCCTCCGGGGGTAGATTCACCCCTCCACTTT,CASSLNPPGVDSPLHF
TRBV6-5,-,13,TRBJ2-5,-,TGTGCCAGCAGTTACGCCCTCGCGGAGACCCAGTACTTC,CASSYALAETQYF
TRBV6-6,-,13,TRBJ2-7,-,TGTGCCAGCAGTTACGACAATCCCTACGAGCAGTACTTC,CASSYDNPYEQYF
TRBV7-6,-,16,TRBJ2-1,-,TGTGCCAGCACAAGAGGGGGAGAGGGAGTTAGGAATGAGCAGTTCTTC,CASTRGGEGVRNEQFF
TRBV9,TRBD2,15,TRBJ2-1,-,TGTGCCAGCAGCGTAGGGGGACTACCCTATGATGAGCAGTTCTTC,CASSVGGLPYDEQFF
TRBV7-6,-,15,TRBJ2-1,once,TGTGCCAGCAGCTTATCCGCGGGCGCCTACAATGAGCAGTTCTTC,CASSLSAGAYNEQFF
TRBV11-3,TRBD1,15,TRBJ2-2,-,TGTGCCAGCAGCCCGGACAGGGCAAGCACCGGGGAGCTGTTTTTT,CASSPDRASTGELFF
TRBV4-1,TRBD2,15,TRBJ2-7,-,TGCGCCAGCAGCCAGACTAGCTTGGGTCGGTACGAGCAGTACTTC,CASSQTSLGRYEQYF
TRBV7-9,TRBD1,15,TRBJ2-7,-,TGTGCCAGCAGCGAAGGGGACAGGGCTCCCTACGAGCAGTACTTC,CASSEGDRAPYEQYF
TRBV6-1,-,16,TRBJ2-5,once,TGTGCCAGCAGGGAAGTTACGACTAGTTTTCAAGAGACCCAGTACTTC,CASREVTTSFQETQYF
TRBV27,-,13,TRBJ2-7,-,TGTGCCAGCAGTTTGGGGGGCGGGTACGAGCAGTACTTC,CASSLGGGYEQYF
TRBV19,-,15,TRBJ2-7,-,TGTGCCAGTAGTATCCATCGCGACTTCCCCTACGAGCAGTACTTC,CASSIHRDFPYEQYF
TRBV7-9,-,11,TRBJ2-5,-,TGTGCCAGCAGCTTGGTCGAGACCCAGTACTTC,CASSLVETQYF
TRBV5-1,-,14,TRBJ2-5,few,TGCGCCAGCAGCTTGAGGTCTAACGGAGAGACCCAGTACTTC,CASSLRSNGETQYF
TRBV15,TRBD1,15,TRBJ1-2,once,TGTGCCACCAGCAGAGGGGGACAGCTTAACTATGGCTACACCTTC,CATSRGGQLNYGYTF
TRBV11-2,TRBD2,17,TRBJ2-7,-,TGTGCCAGCAGCTTCATCACTAGCGGGGGGCCCTCCTACGAGCAGTACTTC,CASSFITSGGPSYEQYF
TRBV6-5,-,13,TRBJ1-4,-,TGTGCCAGCAGTTTTTCGACGGGGTTGGAACTGTTTTTT,CASSFSTGLELFF
TRBV5-1,-,18,TRBJ1-6,-,TGCGCCAGCAGCTTGGCACGGCCCGGGACACCTCTGAATTCACCCCTCCACTTT,CASSLARPGTPLNSPLHF
TRBV18,-,12,TRBJ2-7,-,TGTGCCAGCTCACCACCGACCTACGAGCAGTACTTC,CASSPPTYEQYF
TRBV7-9,TRBD2,13,TRBJ2-1,-,TGTGCCATCCAGACTAGCGGGAGCGAGCAGTGGTTCTTC,CAIQTSGSEQWFF
TRBV9,-,13,TRBJ1-2,-,TGTGCCAGCAGCGTTGGGGGAGTCTATGGCTACACCTTC,CASSVGGVYGYTF